What follows are 15 T cell receptor beta chains derived from one specimen sequenced in a study of CD8+CD57+ T cells in acquired aplastic anemia. By flow cytometry, patients selected for sequencing had shown an expansion of CD8+CD57+ cells. Genomic DNA served as template for TCR beta VDJ and CDR3 profiling. TCRdb reanalysed the reads using MiXCR and keeps one entry per CDR3 protein. The table lists some 150,000 distinct CDR3 sequences, more than 45% of them singletons. Sequencing input: sorted CD4+, CD8+, or CD8+CD57+ T cells (not recorded which) from PBMCs. The origin of the receptors is a human donor with aplastic anemia.

Ten or more counts support this clonotype. The genes are TRBV6-5 and TRBJ1-2; the D is unclear. The CDR3 covers 13 residues. Trimming took 4 bases from V and 4 from J, leaving 10 bases between them. Germline V gives CDR1 MNHEY, CDR2 SVGAGI. As DNA, the CDR3 is TGTGCCAGCAGTTCCCCCACAGCCTATGGCTACACCTTC. As protein: CASSSPTAYGYTF.

Many counts were recorded for this clonotype. This chain connects TRBV2 to TRBJ1-6, with D hard to call. Germline V lookup: CDR1 SNHLY, CDR2 FYNNEI. The CDR3 consists of 14 residues. The V end was cut by 6 bases, the J end by 7 bases, with 13 bases between. CDR3 sequence: CASSVLTENSPLHF. Written as DNA, the CDR3 is TGTGCCAGCAGCGTACTCACGGAGAATTCACCCCTCCACTTT.

The V gene is TRBV19, the J gene TRBJ1-6, with no clear D. The CDR3 totals 13 residues. Germline V gives CDR1 LNHDA, CDR2 SQIVND (reference sequence). V was shortened by 8 bases and J by 10 bases, with 15 bases between the two germline ends. CDR3 sequence reads: CASGEVGESPLHF. For the CDR3, the DNA is TGTGCCAGTGGCGAAGTCGGGGAGTCACCCCTCCACTTT.

The rearrangement uses TRBV7-3 and TRBJ1-6; D not resolved. CDR3 length equals 13 residues. The germline gives CDR1 SGHTA, CDR2 FQGTGA. The ends were cut back, 5 bases at V and 9 bases at J, with 11 bases in the middle. CDR3: CASSEWGGSPLHF. The CDR3 nucleotides are TGTGCCAGCAGCGAGTGGGGTGGTTCACCCCTCCACTTT.

In DNA, the CDR3 is TGTGCCAGTTCCTCAGGTGGCGGGGCCAACGTCCTGACTTTC. Its translation: CASSSGGGANVLTF. The chain carries TRBV19 and TRBJ2-6; D unclear. Germline V gene lookup returns CDR1 LNHDA and CDR2 SQIVND (reference sequence). Trimming stripped 8 bases from V and 4 bases from J, with 12 bases between. This CDR3 region has 14 residues.

The chain has TRBV29-1 and TRBJ2-7; tentative D call: TRBD1 (6 bases). Germline CDR1 SQVTM, CDR2 ANQGSEA. The CDR3 covers 13 residues. Trimming shortened V by 5 bases and J by 1 base, and 12 bases separated the two germline ends. CDR3 DNA sequence: TGCAGCGTTACGGACAGTGTATCCTACGAGCAGTACTTC. Translated: CSVTDSVSYEQYF.

The V and J genes are TRBV7-2 and TRBJ2-1; D is unresolved. Germline-derived CDR1 and CDR2 are SGHTA and FQGNSA. Trimming left V 2 bases short and J 9 bases short, with 8 bases between. The CDR3 extends over 12 amino acids. The CDR3 sequence: CASSLLRFEQFF. The CDR3 bases are TGTGCCAGCAGCTTATTGCGTTTTGAGCAGTTCTTC.

As to this clonotype: A much larger clone lies one base from this, so it may be a read error. This likely comes from a read error, as the CDR3 has no conserved phenylalanine or tryptophan at its end. The chain combines TRBV5-4 with TRBJ1-1, with D hard to call. V was clipped by 0 bases and J by 0 bases, with 12 bases between them. The CDR3 runs to 16 residues. Germline V lookup: CDR1 SGHNT, CDR2 YYREEE (reference sequence). Here the CDR3 reads CASSLAEGSMNTEAFL. The CDR3, as DNA: TGTGCCAGCAGCTTGGCCGAGGGCAGCATGAACACTGAAGCTTTCTTA.

This clonotype was recorded at least ten times. The rearrangement uses TRBV19 and TRBJ2-3; D tentatively reads TRBD1 or TRBD2 (6 bases each). The V gene's germline CDR1 is LNHDA and CDR2 SQIVND (reference sequence). The CDR3 has 14 residues. V lost 6 bases to trimming and J lost 4 bases, with 14 bases between them. Here the CDR3 reads CASRLTGGPDTQYF. Here the CDR3 DNA reads TGTGCCAGTAGGCTGACAGGAGGGCCAGATACGCAGTATTTT.

CDR3 sequence: CASTMVWGQTGELFF. CDR3 nucleotide sequence: TGTGCCAGCACCATGGTATGGGGGCAAACCGGGGAGCTGTTTTTT. The gene calls are TRBV3-1 and TRBJ2-2; weak D call: TRBD1 (6 bases). This CDR3 has 15 residues. Germline V gene sequence: CDR1 LGHDT, CDR2 YNNKEL (reference sequence). Trimming removed 7 bases from V and 5 bases from J, with 17 bases in between.

This clonotype was detected only once. This could be a read error, since a much larger clone is one nucleotide away. The gene calls are TRBV12-3 or TRBV12-4 and TRBJ2-2, with D perhaps matching TRBD1 (6 bases). CDR3 length: 14 residues. The CDR3 sequence: CASSRDMNIGELFF. CDR3 bases: TGTGCCAGCAGCAGGGACATGAACATCGGGGAGCTGTTTTTT.

This clonotype was detected ten times or more. The CDR3 is CASSLSRPPDTQYF. As DNA, the CDR3 is TGTGCCAGCAGCCTATCACGGCCCCCAGATACGCAGTATTTT. The genes are TRBV7-2 and TRBJ2-3, with unresolved D. This CDR3 region has 14 residues. The V and J ends lost 5 bases and 4 bases respectively, with 13 bases between them. The germline CDR1 and CDR2 sequences are SGHTA and FQGNSA.

This chain connects TRBV7-9 to TRBJ1-3; D is ambiguous. Trimming took off 5 bases at V and 0 bases at J, with 5 bases between the two ends. CDR1 and CDR2 (germline): SEHNR, FQNEAQ (reference sequence). This CDR3 spans 13 amino acids. The CDR3 region has the DNA TGTGCCAGCAGCCCTGACTCTGGAAACACCATATATTTT. It is translated as CASSPDSGNTIYF.

This clonotype came up many times. A much bigger clone sits one base away, suggesting this may be a read error. J is TRBJ2-1 and V is TRBV10-2; 10 positions match TRBD2. Per germline, CDR1 WSHSY and CDR2 SAAADI. This CDR3 region has 15 residues. In DNA form, the CDR3 reads TGCGCCAGCAGTGAGCTAGCGGGGGCCCACAATGTGCAGTTCTTC. This sequence encodes CASSELAGAHNVQFF.

The chain links TRBV24-1 to TRBJ1-1, with D hard to call. Germline-derived CDR1 and CDR2 are KGHDR and SFDVKD. CDR3 size: 18 residues. V was cut by 0 bases and J by 1 base, with 17 bases left in between. DNA for the CDR3: TGTGCCACCAGTGATTTGGTGGGCCGAGATATAAGGAACACTGAAGCTTTCTTT. It is translated as CATSDLVGRDIRNTEAFF.